This T cell receptor beta chain derives from a study of tumor-infiltrating lymphocytes in oesophageal squamous cell carcinoma. One entry per CDR3 protein results from TCRdb running MiXCR on the PCR reads. The data hold some 5,700 distinct CDR3 sequences, with about 16% observed a single time. The CDR3 is 18 residues long. Germline assignment: CDR1 LNHDA and CDR2 SQIVND (reference sequence). Sequenced: normal esophageal tissue next to the tumor. This sequence originates from a male donor with esophageal squamous cell carcinoma. This rearrangement joins TRBV19 to TRBJ2-1; a weak D match, TRBD1 (6 bases). The DNA matches TRBJ2-7 better at its end, which makes the J call doubtful. The CDR3: CASSTFATRGSSYNEQYF. In DNA form, the CDR3 reads TGTGCCAGTAGTACTTTCGCGACCAGGGGAAGCTCCTACAATGAGCAGTACTTC.